These 5 T cell receptor beta chains share one sample of origin, sequenced in a study of blood T cell repertoires in COVID-19. Measured with immunoSEQ multiplex PCR; TCRdb has only the in-frame clones, and not every one. The table lists around 340,000 clones, around 85% of them singletons. Specimen: PBMCs or T cells enriched from blood (not recorded which). The receptors derive from a woman aged 40-49 years with acute COVID-19.

The chain employs TRBV2 and TRBJ2-5; possibly TRBD1 for D (6 bases). Deletions cut 4 bases from V and 1 base from J, with 13 bases between. Germline V gene data show CDR1 as SNHLY and CDR2 as FYNNEI. This CDR3 spans 15 amino acids. CDR3 nucleotides: TGTGCCAGCAGTGCGCACAGGGTGCCCCAAGAGACCCAGTACTTC. It codes for CASSAHRVPQETQYF.

The gene calls are TRBV7-9 and TRBJ2-5; perhaps TRBD1 as D (5 bases). V gave up 4 bases and J gave up 0 bases, with 6 bases separating them. CDR1 and CDR2 (germline): SEHNR, FQNEAQ (reference sequence). This CDR3 has 13 amino acids. CDR3 DNA: TGTGCCAGCAGCTCGGACAACCAAGAGACCCAGTACTTC. This encodes CASSSDNQETQYF.

J is TRBJ1-2 and V is TRBV6-6; D might be TRBD1 (6 bases). Germline V gene lookup returns CDR1 MNHNY and CDR2 SVGAGI (reference sequence). The CDR3 loop spans 16 amino acids. Trimming stripped 2 bases from V and 3 bases from J, with 16 bases between. CDR3 protein: CASSYQSWGGDYGYTF. The CDR3, as DNA: TGTGCCAGCAGTTACCAAAGTTGGGGGGGCGACTATGGCTACACCTTC.

The CDR3 region is CASSLKVGGGELFF. The DNA for the CDR3 is TGTGCCAGCAGCCTAAAGGTTGGCGGCGGGGAGCTGTTTTTT. The J gene is TRBJ2-2, the V gene TRBV9, with D hard to call. This CDR3 is built from 14 residues. The V end lost 4 bases, the J end lost 7 bases, and 14 bases lay between the germline ends. CDR1 SGDLS and CDR2 YYNGEE come from the germline V gene.

V usage is TRBV7-9 and J usage is TRBJ2-1; possible D gene TRBD2, 5 bases. The CDR3 totals 15 residues. V was trimmed by 5 bases and J by 6 bases, leaving 17 bases between them. Germline V gene data show CDR1 as SEHNR and CDR2 as FQNEAQ (reference sequence). CDR3 loop: CASSPPGSEPNEQFF. The CDR3, as DNA: TGTGCCAGCAGCCCCCCGGGGTCTGAACCCAATGAGCAGTTCTTC.